This record looks at one T cell receptor (beta chain) sequence and its context. This sample is part of a study of shared clonotypes between healthy human individuals. The assay was immunoSEQ multiplex PCR, and TCRdb's table has in-frame clones only and misses some. The sample lists around 2.5 million clones, approximately 93% occurring once. Sequenced: naive CD4+ T cells from PBMCs. This sample's subset: CD45RA+ positively selected. The sequence derives from a man in his late teens or twenties in good health. Some clones in this sample may be carry-over from other donors' samples.

In DNA form, the CDR3 reads TGTGCCAGCAGGGACGCGGGGTCGATAGAAGAGCAGTTCTTC. Its protein is CASRDAGSIEEQFF. The gene calls are TRBV28 and TRBJ2-1, with D maybe TRBD2 (6 bases). CDR1 MDHEN and CDR2 SYDVKM come from the germline V gene. The CDR3 runs to 14 residues. The V end was cut by 6 bases, the J end by 10 bases, with 19 bases between.